This is a list of T cell receptor beta chains from one sample in a study of beta chain features in type 1 diabetes. Method: immunoSEQ multiplex PCR; TCRdb's copy keeps in-frame clones and lacks some. Of a few hundred thousand clones listed, 25% to 30% are singletons. The sequenced material came from central memory CD4+ T cells from blood. The source is a man younger than 45 in good health. The CDR3 runs from the conserved cysteine through the conserved F or W.

V gene: TRBV11-1
J gene: TRBJ2-7
CDR3 protein: CASSLDRSSYEQYF

V gene: TRBV7-9
J gene: TRBJ2-1
CDR3 protein: CASSFDYNEQFF

V gene: TRBV19
J gene: TRBJ2-7
CDR3 protein: CASSPRQATYEQYF

V gene: TRBV9
J gene: TRBJ2-3
CDR3 protein: CASSPGLAGTDTQYF

V gene: TRBV30
J gene: TRBJ2-3
CDR3 protein: CAWSVGTGKLDTQYF

V gene: TRBV6-5
J gene: TRBJ1-6
CDR3 protein: CASSRQDNSPLHF

V gene: TRBV29-1
J gene: TRBJ2-4
CDR3 protein: CSVTTRRVDIQYF

V gene: TRBV7-2
J gene: TRBJ2-3
CDR3 protein: CASSLVLGAGTDTQYF

V gene: TRBV7-2
J gene: TRBJ2-5
CDR3 protein: CASSLGDLAGVWETQYF

V gene: TRBV14
J gene: TRBJ2-3
CDR3 protein: CASSQIGTDTQYF

V gene: TRBV14
J gene: TRBJ2-3
CDR3 protein: CASSRREISDTQYF

V gene: TRBV5-1
J gene: TRBJ2-1
CDR3 protein: CASSPGTGEQFF

V gene: TRBV20-1
J gene: TRBJ1-2
CDR3 protein: CSARGTGSRNF

V gene: TRBV7-6
J gene: TRBJ2-7
CDR3 protein: CASSPQTGGEQYF

V gene: TRBV5-6
J gene: TRBJ2-3
CDR3 protein: CASSLGHRVGYTDTQYF

V gene: TRBV6-5
J gene: TRBJ2-7
CDR3 protein: CASTDRGSSYEQYF

V gene: TRBV14
J gene: TRBJ1-2
CDR3 protein: CASSQPGHYGYTF

V gene: TRBV14
J gene: TRBJ2-7
CDR3 protein: CASSHFLRDRGYEQYF

V gene: TRBV5-1
J gene: TRBJ2-5
CDR3 protein: CASSLGTGGRETQYF

V gene: TRBV2
J gene: TRBJ2-3
CDR3 protein: CASSETSGSGDTQYF

V gene: TRBV28
J gene: TRBJ2-5
CDR3 protein: CASSLIAWGSETQYF

V gene: TRBV29-1
J gene: TRBJ2-7
CDR3 protein: CSVGQGWYEQYF

V gene: TRBV29-1
J gene: TRBJ1-1
CDR3 protein: CSLTGRSNTEAFF

V gene: TRBV10-3
J gene: TRBJ2-3
CDR3 protein: CAINGYSTDTQYF

V gene: TRBV28
J gene: TRBJ2-3
CDR3 protein: CASSLAAGTDTQYF

V gene: TRBV2
J gene: TRBJ2-5
CDR3 protein: CASSDLVPPQYF